What follows are 10 T cell receptor beta chains derived from one specimen sequenced in a study of blood T cell repertoires in COVID-19. Here immunoSEQ multiplex PCR was the method, and the copy in TCRdb shows in-frame clones only, minus some. This sample carries 150,000 to 200,000 clones, 65% to 85% of them seen once, and the ten largest clones take approximately 5.6%. The sequenced sample consisted of PBMCs or T cells enriched from blood (not recorded which). The source of these receptors is a woman between 40 and 50 years old with acute COVID-19.

This rearrangement joins TRBV14 to TRBJ2-5, with D tentatively TRBD2 (6 bases). The V gene's germline CDR1 is SGHDN and CDR2 FVKESK. The length of the CDR3 is 15 residues. The ends were cut back, 5 bases at V and 1 base at J, with 14 bases in the middle. The CDR3 nucleotides read TGTGCCAGCAGCTCCAAACGGAGGGCCCAAGAGACCCAGTACTTC. Protein: CASSSKRRAQETQYF.

V gene TRBV6-5 combines with J gene TRBJ2-1, with TRBD2 identical over 10 bases. With 6 bases clipped from V and 1 base from J, the junction kept 3 bases outside the gene matches. The CDR3 extends over 15 amino acids. The V gene's germline CDR1 is MNHEY and CDR2 SVGAGI. Written as DNA, the CDR3 is TGTGCCAGCAGGATGACTAGCGGGTCCTACAATGAGCAGTTCTTC. Translating it yields CASRMTSGSYNEQFF.

The table lists this clone with a few counts. The chain employs TRBV3-1 (or the pseudogene TRBV3-2) and TRBJ2-6, with D possibly matching TRBD1 (6 bases). Per the germline V gene, CDR1 is LGHDT and CDR2 is YNNKEL (reference sequence). Deletions cut 4 bases from V and 1 base from J, with 8 bases between. The CDR3 is 15 residues long. The chain's CDR3 is CASSLTGSGANVLTF. DNA for the CDR3: TGTGCCAGCAGCCTTACAGGGTCTGGGGCCAACGTCCTGACTTTC.

The chain joins TRBV2 to TRBJ1-5; 8 bases line up with TRBD1. Germline-derived CDR1 and CDR2 are SNHLY and FYNNEI. V lost 3 bases to trimming and J lost 4 bases; unmatched junction nucleotides: 8. The CDR3 is made up of 16 amino acids. The CDR3 DNA follows: TGTGCCAGCAGTGAGTCACGACAGGGGCGAAATCAGCCCCAGCATTTT. Amino acids: CASSESRQGRNQPQHF.

The chain carries TRBV28 and TRBJ1-2, with a weak D call TRBD1 (6 bases). Deletions cut 5 bases from V and 4 bases from J, with 11 bases between. The CDR3 consists of 13 residues. Germline lookup yields CDR1 MDHEN and CDR2 SYDVKM. DNA for the CDR3: TGTGCCAGCAGTCCCCGGACAGCCTATGGCTACACCTTC. Its protein is CASSPRTAYGYTF.

A single count supports this clone. The rearrangement uses TRBV5-1 and TRBJ2-4; D gene uncertain. CDR1 and CDR2 from the germline V gene are SGHRS and YFSETQ. The CDR3 is 15 residues long. Trimming took 0 bases from V and 1 from J, leaving 8 bases between them. The CDR3 region is CASSLAPAAKNIQYF. The CDR3 DNA is TGCGCCAGCAGCTTGGCCCCAGCGGCCAAAAACATTCAGTACTTC.

The V and J genes are TRBV12-3 or TRBV12-4 and TRBJ1-4, with D unresolved. V lost 6 bases to trimming and J lost 8 bases, with 10 bases between them. The length of the CDR3 is 12 residues. The CDR3 sequence is CASSPSGEKLFF. The CDR3 nucleotides are TGTGCCAGCAGCCCTTCGGGGGAAAAACTGTTTTTT.

This chain links TRBV11-2 with TRBJ2-1, with 8 bases aligning to TRBD1. This CDR3 spans 11 amino acids. CDR1 is SGHAT, CDR2 FQNNGV, per germline. The J segment lost 12 bases and the V segment lost 5 bases, leaving 3 bases of the junction unmatched. The CDR3 DNA sequence: TGTGCCAGCAGCGGGGGGACAGGGCAGTTCTTC. It encodes CASSGGTGQFF.

The genes are TRBV5-4 and TRBJ2-7; D is unresolved. Trimming cost V 0 bases and J 3 bases, with 7 bases left between them. This CDR3 has 13 amino acids. In germline, CDR1 is SGHNT, CDR2 YYREEE (reference sequence). The CDR3 nucleotides are TGTGCCAGCAGCTTGGCCGCGAACTACGAGCAGTACTTC. This gives the protein CASSLAANYEQYF.

The gene calls are TRBV30 and TRBJ2-5; TRBD2 matches 9 bases. There are 13 residues in the CDR3. V gave up 2 bases and J gave up 5 bases; unmatched junction bases: 3. The germline V gene has CDR1 GTSNPN and CDR2 SVGIG (reference sequence). CDR3 region: CAWSLAGWETQYF. Here the CDR3 DNA reads TGTGCCTGGAGTCTAGCGGGATGGGAGACCCAGTACTTC.